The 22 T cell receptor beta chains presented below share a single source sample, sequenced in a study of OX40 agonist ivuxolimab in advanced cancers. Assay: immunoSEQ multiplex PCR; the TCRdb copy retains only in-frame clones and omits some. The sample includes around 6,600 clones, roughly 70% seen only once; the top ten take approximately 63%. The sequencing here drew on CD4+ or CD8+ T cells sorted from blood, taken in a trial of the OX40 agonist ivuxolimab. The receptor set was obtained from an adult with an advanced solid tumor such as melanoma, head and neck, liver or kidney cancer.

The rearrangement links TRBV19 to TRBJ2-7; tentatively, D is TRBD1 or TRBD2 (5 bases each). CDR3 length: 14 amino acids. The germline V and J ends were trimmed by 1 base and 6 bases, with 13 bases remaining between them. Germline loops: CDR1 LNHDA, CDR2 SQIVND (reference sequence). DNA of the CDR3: TGTGCCAGTAGTATAGTTCGGGGCAAGGGCGAGCAGTACTTC. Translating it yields CASSIVRGKGEQYF.

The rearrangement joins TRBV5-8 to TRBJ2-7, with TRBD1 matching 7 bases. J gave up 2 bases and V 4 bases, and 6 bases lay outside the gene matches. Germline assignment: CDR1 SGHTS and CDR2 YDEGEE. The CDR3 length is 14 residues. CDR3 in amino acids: CASSPSDRAYEQYF. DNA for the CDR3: TGTGCCAGCAGCCCCTCCGACAGGGCCTACGAGCAGTACTTC.

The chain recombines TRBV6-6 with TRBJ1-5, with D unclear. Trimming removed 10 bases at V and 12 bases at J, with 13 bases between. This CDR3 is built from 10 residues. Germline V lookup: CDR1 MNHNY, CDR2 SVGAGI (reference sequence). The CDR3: CATQDGLQHF. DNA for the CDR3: TGTGCCACTCAGGACGGCCTCCAGCATTTT.

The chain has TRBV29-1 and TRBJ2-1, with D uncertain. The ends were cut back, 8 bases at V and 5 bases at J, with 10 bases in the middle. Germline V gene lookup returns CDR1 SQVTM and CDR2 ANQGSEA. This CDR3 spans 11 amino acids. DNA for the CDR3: TGCAGCCTCCCTAGTGACAATGAGCAGTTCTTC. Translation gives CSLPSDNEQFF.

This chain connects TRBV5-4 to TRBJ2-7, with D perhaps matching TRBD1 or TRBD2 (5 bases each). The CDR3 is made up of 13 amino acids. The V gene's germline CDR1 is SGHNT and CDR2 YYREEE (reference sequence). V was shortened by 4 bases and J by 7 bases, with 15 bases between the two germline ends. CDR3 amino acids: CASSPRRGSEQYF. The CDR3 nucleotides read TGTGCCAGCAGCCCCCGCCGGGGCTCTGAGCAGTACTTC.

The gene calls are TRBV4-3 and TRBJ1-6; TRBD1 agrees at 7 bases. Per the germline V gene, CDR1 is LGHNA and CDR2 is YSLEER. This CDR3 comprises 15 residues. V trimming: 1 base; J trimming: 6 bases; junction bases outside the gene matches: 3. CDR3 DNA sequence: TGCGCCAGCAGCCAAGGACAGGGAACTAATTCACCCCTCCACTTT. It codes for CASSQGQGTNSPLHF.

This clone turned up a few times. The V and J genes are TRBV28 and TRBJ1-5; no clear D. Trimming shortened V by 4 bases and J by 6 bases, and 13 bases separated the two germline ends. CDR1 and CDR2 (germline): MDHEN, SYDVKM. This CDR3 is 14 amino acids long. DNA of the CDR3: TGTGCCAGCAGTTCCCCTGAAAAGGGTCAGCCCCAGCATTTT. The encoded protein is CASSSPEKGQPQHF.

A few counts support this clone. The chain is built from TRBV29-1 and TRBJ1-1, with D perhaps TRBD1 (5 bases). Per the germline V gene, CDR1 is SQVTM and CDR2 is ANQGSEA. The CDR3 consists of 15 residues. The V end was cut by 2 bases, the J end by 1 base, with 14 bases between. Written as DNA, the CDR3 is TGCAGCGTTGAAACGGGGCAGAGGGGGAACACTGAAGCTTTCTTT. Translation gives CSVETGQRGNTEAFF.

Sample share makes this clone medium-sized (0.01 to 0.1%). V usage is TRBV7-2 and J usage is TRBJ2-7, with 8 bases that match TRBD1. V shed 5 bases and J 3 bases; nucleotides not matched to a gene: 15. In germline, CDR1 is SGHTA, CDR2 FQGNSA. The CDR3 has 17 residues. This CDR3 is CASSPYSSGQVLYEQYF. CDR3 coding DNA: TGTGCCAGCAGCCCCTACTCCTCGGGACAGGTCCTCTACGAGCAGTACTTC. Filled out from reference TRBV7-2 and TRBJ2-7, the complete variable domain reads GAGVSQSPSNKVTEKGKDVELRCDPISGHTALYWYRQSLGQGLEFLIYFQGNSAPDKSGLPSDRFSAERTGGSVSTLTIQRTQQEDSAVYLCASSPYSSGQVLYEQYFGPGTRLTVT.

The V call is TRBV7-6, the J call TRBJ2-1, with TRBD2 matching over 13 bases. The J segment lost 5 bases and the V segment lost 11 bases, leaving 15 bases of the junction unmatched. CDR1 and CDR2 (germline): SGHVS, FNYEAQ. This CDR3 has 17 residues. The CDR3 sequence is CAVSGPGLAGKDNEQFF. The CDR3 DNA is TGTGCCGTCAGTGGCCCGGGACTAGCGGGAAAAGACAATGAGCAGTTCTTC.

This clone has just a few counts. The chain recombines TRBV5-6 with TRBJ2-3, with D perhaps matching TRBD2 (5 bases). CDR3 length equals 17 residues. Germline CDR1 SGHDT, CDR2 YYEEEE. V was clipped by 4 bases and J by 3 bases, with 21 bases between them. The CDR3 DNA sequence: TGTGCCAGCAGCGCCGCTCCTTTAGCGCTAGCAACAGATACGCAGTATTTT. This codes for CASSAAPLALATDTQYF.

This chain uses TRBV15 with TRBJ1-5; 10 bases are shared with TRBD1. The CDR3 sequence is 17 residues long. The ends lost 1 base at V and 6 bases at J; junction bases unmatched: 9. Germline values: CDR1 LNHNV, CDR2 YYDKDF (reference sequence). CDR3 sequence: CATSRGKGWTGGQPQHF. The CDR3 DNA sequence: TGTGCCACCAGCAGAGGAAAGGGCTGGACAGGGGGTCAGCCCCAGCATTTT.

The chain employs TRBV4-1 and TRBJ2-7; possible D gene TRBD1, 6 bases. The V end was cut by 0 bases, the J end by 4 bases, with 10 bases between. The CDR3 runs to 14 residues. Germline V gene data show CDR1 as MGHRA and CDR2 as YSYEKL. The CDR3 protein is CASSQDLQGYEQYF. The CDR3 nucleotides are TGCGCCAGCAGCCAAGATCTACAGGGTTACGAGCAGTACTTC.

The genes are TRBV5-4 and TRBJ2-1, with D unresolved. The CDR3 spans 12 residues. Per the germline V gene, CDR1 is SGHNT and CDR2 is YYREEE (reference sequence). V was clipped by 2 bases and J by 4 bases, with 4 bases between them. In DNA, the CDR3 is TGTGCCAGCAGCTTAAGTTACAATGAGCAGTTCTTC. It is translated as CASSLSYNEQFF.

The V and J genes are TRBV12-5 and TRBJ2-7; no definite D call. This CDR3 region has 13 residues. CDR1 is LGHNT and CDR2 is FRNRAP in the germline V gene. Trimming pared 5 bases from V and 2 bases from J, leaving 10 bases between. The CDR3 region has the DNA TGTGCTAGTGGTATGGGCCTGACCTACGAGCAGTACTTC. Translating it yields CASGMGLTYEQYF. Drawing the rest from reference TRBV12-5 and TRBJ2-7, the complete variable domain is DARVTQTPRHKVTEMGQEVTMRCQPILGHNTVFWYRQTMMQGLELLAYFRNRAPLDDSGMPKDRFSAEMPDATLATLKIQPSEPRDSAVYFCASGMGLTYEQYFGPGTRLTVT.

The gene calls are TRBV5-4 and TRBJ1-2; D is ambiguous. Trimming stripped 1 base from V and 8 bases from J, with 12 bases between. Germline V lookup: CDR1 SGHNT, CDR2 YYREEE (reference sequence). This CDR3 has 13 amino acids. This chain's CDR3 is CASSLRSPEGYTF. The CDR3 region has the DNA TGTGCCAGCAGCTTGAGGTCTCCGGAAGGCTACACCTTC.

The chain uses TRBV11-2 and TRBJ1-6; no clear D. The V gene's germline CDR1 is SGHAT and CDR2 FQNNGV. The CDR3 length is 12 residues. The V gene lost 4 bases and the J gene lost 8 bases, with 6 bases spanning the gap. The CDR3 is CASSSDDSPLHF. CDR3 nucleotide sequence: TGTGCCAGCAGCTCAGATGATTCACCCCTCCACTTT.

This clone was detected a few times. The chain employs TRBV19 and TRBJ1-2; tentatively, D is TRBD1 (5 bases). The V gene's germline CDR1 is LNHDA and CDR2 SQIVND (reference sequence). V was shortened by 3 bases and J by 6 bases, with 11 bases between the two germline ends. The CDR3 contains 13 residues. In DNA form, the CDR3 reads TGTGCCAGTAGTATTGGGGGTAGGAATGGCTACACCTTC. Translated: CASSIGGRNGYTF.

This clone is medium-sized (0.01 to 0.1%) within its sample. CDR3 residues: CASSGTSYEKLFF. The CDR3 DNA sequence: TGTGCCAGCAGCGGGACCTCTTATGAAAAACTGTTTTTT. This chain links TRBV7-6 with TRBJ1-4; a possible D gene is TRBD1 (5 bases). CDR1 and CDR2 from the germline V gene are SGHVS and FNYEAQ. This CDR3 region has 13 residues. Trimming took off 5 bases at V and 6 bases at J, with 10 bases between the two ends.

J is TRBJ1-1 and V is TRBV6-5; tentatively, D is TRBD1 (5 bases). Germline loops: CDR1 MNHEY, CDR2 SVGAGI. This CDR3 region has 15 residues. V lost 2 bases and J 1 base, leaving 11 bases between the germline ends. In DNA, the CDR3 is TGTGCCAGCAGTTACGCCGCTGGGACGAACACTGAAGCTTTCTTT. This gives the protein CASSYAAGTNTEAFF.

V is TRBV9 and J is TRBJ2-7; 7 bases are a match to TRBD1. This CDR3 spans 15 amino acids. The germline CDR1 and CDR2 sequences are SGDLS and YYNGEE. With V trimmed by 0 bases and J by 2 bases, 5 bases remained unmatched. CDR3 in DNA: TGTGCCAGCAGCGTAGGAGACAGGGTGACCTACGAGCAGTACTTC. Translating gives CASSVGDRVTYEQYF.

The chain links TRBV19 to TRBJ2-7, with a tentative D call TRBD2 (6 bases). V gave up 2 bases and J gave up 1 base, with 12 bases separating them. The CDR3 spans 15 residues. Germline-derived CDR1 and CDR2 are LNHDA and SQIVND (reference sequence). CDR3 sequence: CASSITLASSYEQYF. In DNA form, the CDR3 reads TGTGCCAGTAGTATAACCCTAGCGTCGTCCTACGAGCAGTACTTC.